This TCR beta chain was captured by sequencing in a study of CD8+CD57+ T cells in acquired aplastic anemia. Study-wide background: DNA per sorted CD4+ or CD8+ sample ranged about 0.19 to 30 ug, averaging around 3.1 ug. Whole-study results and caveats: In common between the patients and the controls were more than 25 CD8+ CDR3 sequences.

Profiles of TCR beta VDJ and CDR3 were generated from a genomic DNA template. MiXCR, applied by TCRdb to the reads, yields one record per CDR3 protein. This repertoire shows around 190,000 distinct CDR3 sequences, around 50% found once; its top ten account for under 15%. The authors sequenced patients whose flow cytometry had shown CD8+CD57+ cell expansion. Every patient had severe acquired aplastic anemia. This clonotype was recorded only once. The antigen remains undetermined. Germline V gives CDR1 MNHEY, CDR2 SVGAGI. The CDR3 spans 12 residues. The J segment lost 10 bases and the V segment lost 4 bases, leaving 4 bases of the junction unmatched.

V is TRBV6-5 and J is TRBJ2-3, with 8 positions matching TRBD2. Material for sequencing was sorted CD4+, CD8+, or CD8+CD57+ T cells (not recorded which) from PBMCs. The origin of this receptor is a human donor with aplastic anemia. For the CDR3, the DNA is TGTGCCAGCAGTTTTCGGCGGGAGGCGCAGTATTTT. This gives the protein CASSFRREAQYF.